Relative to its sample, the clone carrying this T cell receptor beta chain is medium-sized (0.01 to 0.1%). This specimen comes from a study of cytotoxic CD8 clonotypes in ibrutinib-treated CLL. CDR3 length equals 14 residues. The V segment lost 4 bases and the J segment 5 bases; nucleotides outside the gene matches: 4. Germline V gene data show CDR1 as SGHTA and CDR2 as FQGNSA. The protocol was immunoSEQ multiplex PCR, while the TCRdb copy is restricted to in-frame clones and leaves out a portion. The sample contains fewer than 45,000 clones, roughly 50% of which appear only once. This chain joins TRBV7-2 and TRBJ2-2, with 7 bases fitting TRBD2. The TCR sequence derives from a human donor with chronic lymphocytic leukemia. The sample in question was PBMCs, obtained before ibrutinib treatment. In nucleotides, the CDR3 is TGTGCCAGCAGCTCGGGACTACCGACCGGGGAGCTGTTTTTT. It translates to CASSSGLPTGELFF.